This T cell receptor (beta chain) derives from a study of memory CD4+ T cells and cytomegalovirus serostatus. Study in general: Donors were healthy Belgian adults, fewer than ten CMV seropositive and about two dozen seronegative. Study-wide results and caveats: Suggested: most of the CMV-linked TCR signature lies in CD4+ memory cells. Each of 55 to 80 CMV-associated TCRbeta sequences occurred in one to five individuals.

Worth noting for this clone: Its specificity is unknown.

Clones were read by immunoSEQ multiplex PCR, and TCRdb kept only the in-frame ones, dropping some. This sample has about 48,000 clones, with around four fifths found just once. CDR3 size: 13 residues. V lost 3 bases and J lost 10, with 13 bases in between. The germline CDR1 and CDR2 sequences are MNHEY and SMNVEV (reference sequence). The sort gate was single viable CD3+CD4+CD8-CD45RO+ cells for memory CD4+ T cells. CD4+ T cells were isolated by positive magnetic selection. The gene calls are TRBV27 and TRBJ2-1; TRBD2 might be the D (6 bases). The sample taken for sequencing was memory CD4+ T cells from blood. The TCR originated in an adult in good health and CMV-seronegative. The DNA of the CDR3 is TGTGCCAGCAGTTTTCAGGGACGGGGGGAGCAGTTCTTC. As protein: CASSFQGRGEQFF.